Below are 32 T cell receptor beta chains sequenced from a single sample in a study of radiotherapy plus CTLA-4 blockade in lung cancer. Clones were sequenced by immunoSEQ multiplex PCR, and TCRdb holds only the in-frame ones, with some missing. The sample includes roughly 62,000 clones, around 76% seen only once; the top ten take 2.5% to 3%. The sequencing here drew on peripheral blood, taken from a patient treated with radiotherapy plus ipilimumab. These receptors were collected from a human donor with non-small cell lung cancer who had a complete response to radiotherapy plus ipilimumab.

The rearrangement joins TRBV7-2 to TRBJ2-3, with D tentatively TRBD1 (5 bases). The V gene lost 1 base and the J gene lost 2 bases, with 16 bases spanning the gap. Germline V gene lookup returns CDR1 SGHTA and CDR2 FQGNSA. This CDR3 region has 17 residues. CDR3 sequence (DNA): TGTGCCAGCAGCTTAGAGGGGTACCCGACGAACACAGATACGCAGTATTTT. Protein sequence: CASSLEGYPTNTDTQYF.

The chain has TRBV28 and TRBJ2-7; 7 nucleotides line up with TRBD2. Germline V gene data show CDR1 as MDHEN and CDR2 as SYDVKM. The CDR3 sequence is 15 residues long. V shed 3 bases and J 2 bases; nucleotides not matched to a gene: 7. In DNA form, the CDR3 reads TGTGCCAGCAGTTTGTTTGCGGGAGACACCTACGAGCAGTACTTC. Amino acids: CASSLFAGDTYEQYF.

The chain uses TRBV5-1 and TRBJ2-7; TRBD1 agrees at 8 bases. This CDR3 is 14 amino acids long. Trimming at V came to 3 bases and at J to 2 bases, leaving 4 bases not matched to a gene. CDR1 is SGHRS and CDR2 is YFSETQ in the germline V gene. This CDR3 is CASSWGTGAYEQYF. The CDR3 bases are TGCGCCAGCAGCTGGGGGACAGGTGCCTACGAGCAGTACTTC.

The chain links TRBV18 to TRBJ1-6; no clear D gene. V lost 7 bases and J 0 bases, leaving 10 bases between the germline ends. In germline, CDR1 is KGHSH, CDR2 LQKENI. The CDR3 runs to 15 residues. CDR3 region: CASWVGSSYNSPLHF. The DNA of the CDR3 is TGTGCCAGCTGGGTGGGGAGCTCCTATAATTCACCCCTCCACTTT.

The genes are TRBV20-1 and TRBJ1-4, with D unclear. Germline V CDR1 and CDR2: DFQATT, SNEGSKA (reference sequence). The length of the CDR3 is 11 residues. Trimming removed 8 bases at V and 0 bases at J, with 4 bases between. The CDR3 sequence is CSLATNEKLFF. CDR3 coding DNA: TGCAGTCTCGCAACTAATGAAAAACTGTTTTTT.

This CDR3 reads CASSLVPGTMNTEAFF. Here the CDR3 DNA reads TGCGCCAGCAGCTTGGTTCCAGGCACCATGAACACTGAAGCTTTCTTT. The chain couples TRBV5-1 to TRBJ1-1, with D uncertain. With 0 bases removed from V and 0 bases from J, the gap between germline ends came to 12 bases. The CDR3 is made up of 16 amino acids. CDR1 SGHRS and CDR2 YFSETQ come from the germline V gene.

This clone occurred a few times. The chain links TRBV10-1 to TRBJ2-2, with TRBD2 identical over 7 bases. The trim removed 0 bases at V and 4 bases at J, leaving 2 bases unmatched. Germline loops: CDR1 WNHNN, CDR2 SYGVQD (reference sequence). This CDR3 has 15 amino acids. CDR3 bases: TGCGCCAGCAGTGAGTCGACTAGCTCCACCGGGGAGCTGTTTTTT. It translates to CASSESTSSTGELFF.

The chain recombines TRBV28 with TRBJ2-7; TRBD1 matches 9 bases. The CDR3 contains 15 residues. V lost 8 bases, J lost 1 base, and 9 bases stayed unmatched. Germline V CDR1 and CDR2: MDHEN, SYDVKM. CDR3 sequence reads: CASVSGQGLSYEQYF. The CDR3 nucleotides read TGTGCCAGCGTATCGGGACAGGGACTTTCCTACGAGCAGTACTTC.

There are a few counts of this clone. The gene calls are TRBV6-1 and TRBJ2-7; D unresolved. The CDR3 runs to 11 residues. V was cut by 6 bases and J by 2 bases, with 5 bases left in between. CDR1 and CDR2 from the germline V gene are MNHNS and SASEGT. The CDR3 DNA sequence: TGTGCCAGCAGCCGAGCCTACGAGCAGTACTTC. Its translation is CASSRAYEQYF.

The chain couples TRBV28 to TRBJ1-2; D remains ambiguous. Trimming removed 6 bases at V and 1 base at J, with 9 bases between. The germline CDR1 and CDR2 sequences are MDHEN and SYDVKM. The CDR3 is made up of 13 amino acids. The CDR3 nucleotides are TGTGCCAGCAGACGTACAAGTAACTATGGCTACACCTTC. This sequence encodes CASRRTSNYGYTF.

This clone has only one observation. The chain recombines TRBV13 with TRBJ1-5; D is ambiguous. CDR3 size: 14 residues. Germline-derived CDR1 and CDR2 are PRHDT and FYEKMQ (reference sequence). V dropped 0 bases and J dropped 8 bases, with 11 bases sitting between them. CDR3: CASSLGPGRKPQHF. In DNA form, the CDR3 reads TGTGCCAGCAGCTTAGGTCCGGGTAGAAAGCCCCAGCATTTT.

The chain's CDR3 is CASSEPRTPTSYEQYF. The CDR3 DNA reads TGTGCCAGCAGTGAGCCTAGGACGCCAACTAGCTACGAGCAGTACTTC. The J gene is TRBJ2-7, the V gene TRBV2; D is possibly TRBD2 (5 bases). The CDR3 has 16 residues. Trimming stripped 3 bases from V and 3 bases from J, with 18 bases between. CDR1 SNHLY and CDR2 FYNNEI come from the germline V gene.

J is TRBJ2-3 and V is TRBV28; 13 nucleotides match TRBD2. The ends lost 3 bases at V and 6 bases at J; junction bases unmatched: 6. Germline CDR1 reads MDHEN; CDR2 reads SYDVKM. The CDR3 has 16 amino acids. The CDR3, as DNA: TGTGCCAGCAGTTTTACTAGCGGGAGGGCATCGGATACGCAGTATTTT. It is translated as CASSFTSGRASDTQYF.

This clone occurred a few times. The rearrangement uses TRBV9 and TRBJ1-5, with D unclear. CDR1 and CDR2 (germline): SGDLS, YYNGEE. CDR3 length equals 14 residues. Trimming took 3 bases from V and 2 from J, leaving 9 bases between them. CDR3 in amino acids: CASSAGGRNQPQHF. The CDR3 coding sequence is TGTGCCAGCAGCGCAGGAGGGCGCAATCAGCCCCAGCATTTT.

J is TRBJ1-5 and V is TRBV6-5, with TRBD1 identical over 7 bases. Per germline, CDR1 MNHEY and CDR2 SVGAGI. Trimming at V came to 7 bases and at J to 4 bases, leaving 4 bases not matched to a gene. There are 13 residues in the CDR3. The DNA for the CDR3 is TGTGCCAGCAAAGGGACAGCTAATCAGCCCCAGCATTTT. It specifies CASKGTANQPQHF.

CDR3 DNA sequence: TGCGCCAGCAGCTTGGGCGGGGCCGGGACCCTGAATGAAAAACTGTTTTTT. Translated, it gives CASSLGGAGTLNEKLFF. The chain employs TRBV5-1 and TRBJ1-4; a weak D match, TRBD1 (5 bases). The CDR3 totals 17 residues. V lost 0 bases, J lost 5 bases, and 17 bases lay in between. The germline gives CDR1 SGHRS, CDR2 YFSETQ.

The chain carries TRBV6-5 and TRBJ2-2; 9 positions match TRBD1. The trim removed 6 bases at V and 6 bases at J, leaving 5 bases unmatched. The CDR3 length is 14 residues. Germline V gene sequence: CDR1 MNHEY, CDR2 SVGAGI. The CDR3: CASRYNRGPGELFF. CDR3 coding DNA: TGTGCCAGCAGATACAACAGGGGGCCCGGGGAGCTGTTTTTT.

The CDR3 reads CASTPVGGAGEKLFF. In nucleotides, the CDR3 is TGTGCCAGCACCCCGGTTGGGGGGGCGGGTGAAAAACTGTTTTTT. The V and J genes are TRBV7-2 and TRBJ1-4; perhaps TRBD1 as D (6 bases). V lost 7 bases and J 7 bases, leaving 19 bases between the germline ends. The CDR3 runs to 15 residues. The V gene's germline CDR1 is SGHTA and CDR2 FQGNSA.

The genes are TRBV23-1 and TRBJ1-5; D is undetermined. TRBV23-1 is an ORF for which the function is uncertain. The V end lost 2 bases, the J end lost 0 bases, and 14 bases lay between the germline ends. The CDR3 has 17 amino acids. CDR3 nucleotides: TGCGCCAGCAGTCAAACCGGGAAGACCTATAGCAATCAGCCCCAGCATTTT. It encodes CASSQTGKTYSNQPQHF.

The rearrangement links TRBV5-5 to TRBJ2-5, with D maybe TRBD1 (6 bases). Germline V gene sequence: CDR1 SGHKS, CDR2 YYEKEE (reference sequence). Trimming took 3 bases from V and 5 from J, leaving 14 bases between them. This CDR3 is built from 14 residues. CDR3 DNA: TGTGCCAGCAGCTGGAACAGGGTTTCGGAGACCCAGTACTTC. Amino acids: CASSWNRVSETQYF.

CDR3 DNA sequence: TGCGCCAGCAGCCCACTGGGACTAGCCAGCGGAGGGGCCGGGGAGCTGTTTTTT. This translates into CASSPLGLASGGAGELFF. The J gene is TRBJ2-2, the V gene TRBV5-1, with 9 positions matching TRBD2. Per germline, CDR1 SGHRS and CDR2 YFSETQ. The CDR3 totals 18 residues. Losses at the gene ends were 4 bases for V and 6 bases for J; bases not matched to a gene: 16.

This clone was seen only a few times. In nucleotides, the CDR3 is TGCGCCAGCAGCCAAGCGGGGGGGAAATTGGGGGAGCAGTACTTC. Its translation: CASSQAGGKLGEQYF. This chain links TRBV4-1 with TRBJ2-7; 8 bases align to TRBD2. The trim removed 1 base at V and 7 bases at J, leaving 9 bases unmatched. This CDR3 is built from 15 residues. CDR1 is MGHRA and CDR2 is YSYEKL in the germline V gene.

V gene TRBV27 combines with J gene TRBJ1-5; 7 bases line up with TRBD1. Germline V CDR1 and CDR2: MNHEY, SMNVEV (reference sequence). The CDR3 has 16 residues. The junction had 8 bases not matched to a gene; V was cut back by 5 bases and J by 1 base. This CDR3 is CASSPTGLRSNQPQHF. As DNA, the CDR3 is TGTGCCAGCAGTCCGACAGGGCTCCGGAGCAATCAGCCCCAGCATTTT.

The chain couples TRBV7-3 to TRBJ2-3; 8 bases fit TRBD2. Trimming removed 1 base from V and 8 bases from J; junction bases left unmatched: 8. The CDR3 has 15 amino acids. Germline CDR1 and CDR2: SGHTA and FQGTGA. CDR3 sequence reads: CASSLIPGLGGTQYF. DNA for the CDR3: TGTGCCAGCAGCTTAATTCCGGGACTAGGCGGTACGCAGTATTTT.

The sample holds one count of this clone. The genes are TRBV30 and TRBJ2-7, with TRBD2 matching over 8 bases. Trimming removed 2 bases from V and 1 base from J; junction bases left unmatched: 4. This CDR3 has 14 amino acids. The germline V gene has CDR1 GTSNPN and CDR2 SVGIG (reference sequence). CDR3 bases: TGTGCCTGGAGTAAGTTAGCGGGGTCCTACGAGCAGTACTTC. Translation gives CAWSKLAGSYEQYF. Full variable domain (missing parts from reference TRBV30 and TRBJ2-7): SQTIHQWPATLVQPVGSPLSLECTVEGTSNPNLYWYRQAAGRGLQLLFYSVGIGQISSEVPQNLSASRPQDRQFILSSKKLLLSDSGFYLCAWSKLAGSYEQYFGPGTRLTVT.

This chain uses TRBV28 with TRBJ2-1; 7 bases line up with TRBD2. Germline assignment: CDR1 MDHEN and CDR2 SYDVKM. The V segment lost 0 bases and the J segment 7 bases; nucleotides outside the gene matches: 9. The CDR3 totals 16 residues. The CDR3 DNA reads TGTGCCAGCAGTTTATGGGGCGGGAGACTTGGGAATGAGCAGTTCTTC. Residues: CASSLWGGRLGNEQFF.

Concerning this clone itself: The identical CDR3 is also encoded by other nucleotide sequences in the sample. The chain employs TRBV19 and TRBJ1-5; no firm D call. This CDR3 has 13 amino acids. Germline CDR1 LNHDA, CDR2 SQIVND (reference sequence). The ends were cut back, 2 bases at V and 3 bases at J, with 5 bases in the middle. The CDR3 nucleotides are TGTGCCAGTAGTATACAGGACAATCAGCCCCAGCATTTT. Protein sequence: CASSIQDNQPQHF.

About this clone: Other DNA sequences in the same sample also yield this CDR3. This chain joins TRBV2 and TRBJ2-1, with D hard to call. This CDR3 comprises 11 residues. Between the trimmed V and J ends, which lost 6 bases and 5 bases, there was a span of 5 bases. Germline V gives CDR1 SNHLY, CDR2 FYNNEI. CDR3 nucleotides: TGTGCCAGCAGACGGGACAATGAGCAGTTCTTC. This sequence encodes CASRRDNEQFF. The whole variable domain, filled in from reference TRBV2 and TRBJ2-1, reads EPEVTQTPSHQVTQMGQEVILRCVPISNHLYFYWYRQILGQKVEFLVSFYNNEISEKSEIFDDQFSVERPDGSNFTLKIRSTKLEDSAMYFCASRRDNEQFFGPGTRLTVL.

This clone came up a few times. The rearrangement joins TRBV19 to TRBJ1-5, with a tentative D call TRBD1 (5 bases). There are 15 residues in the CDR3. In germline, CDR1 is LNHDA, CDR2 SQIVND (reference sequence). The V end lost 6 bases, the J end lost 2 bases, and 14 bases lay between the germline ends. The CDR3 DNA reads as TGTGCCAGTAGCCCGACAGTTGATGGCAATCAGCCCCAGCATTTT. Its protein product is CASSPTVDGNQPQHF.

The chain has TRBV7-2 and TRBJ2-5, with 8 bases aligning to TRBD2. The CDR3 spans 17 residues. The germline gives CDR1 SGHTA, CDR2 FQGNSA. V dropped 5 bases and J dropped 3; count of bases not matched to a gene: 14. CDR3 residues: CASSLPGLGPPKETQYF. The CDR3 DNA reads TGTGCCAGCAGCCTACCGGGACTAGGCCCACCCAAAGAGACCCAGTACTTC.

The V gene is TRBV5-1, the J gene TRBJ1-3; D uncertain. V was pared by 6 bases and J by 0 bases, with 7 bases between. Looked up from germline, CDR1 is SGHRS and CDR2 is YFSETQ. The CDR3 covers 13 residues. The CDR3 loop reads CASKQSSGNTIYF. As DNA, the CDR3 is TGCGCCAGCAAACAGAGCTCTGGAAACACCATATATTTT.

The chain has TRBV6-5 and TRBJ2-7; D gene unclear. CDR3 length: 15 amino acids. From germline, CDR1 is MNHEY and CDR2 SVGAGI. V was shortened by 4 bases and J by 0 bases, with 13 bases between the two germline ends. In DNA form, the CDR3 reads TGTGCCAGCAGTTCGGCGACTCATGGCTCCTACGAGCAGTACTTC. Translation gives CASSSATHGSYEQYF.